These T cell receptor beta chains were read from a single sample in a study of T cell responses to AZD1222 COVID-19 vaccine. The method was immunoSEQ multiplex PCR; TCRdb's version includes in-frame clones alone and lacks a portion of them. Of over 150,000 clones listed, 90% are singletons. The sample consisted of peripheral blood, taken on day 0 of AZD1222 vaccination. The source of these receptors is an adult in good health. The CDR3 runs from the conserved cysteine through the conserved F or W. D genes are given only for firm matches. Size is stated for part of the rows, as once, few or many counts, or as a class when the clone is expanded.

clone_size	v_call	j_call	d_call	cdr3_nt	cdr3_aa
NA	TRBV28	TRBJ1-1	NA	TGTGCCAGCAGGCCAGGGAATATGAACACTGAAGCTTTCTTT	CASRPGNMNTEAFF
once	TRBV11-2	TRBJ2-7	NA	TGTGCCAGCAGCGCCCGCGGCGGCTCCTACGAGCAGTACTTC	CASSARGGSYEQYF
once	TRBV27	TRBJ1-5	NA	TGTGCCAGCAGTTTGGGAGGGTCCGCGGAGCCCCAGCATTTT	CASSLGGSAEPQHF
NA	TRBV28	TRBJ1-4	NA	TGTGCCAGCAGTTTAGCCAGGGTTGATAGAAAACTGTTTTTT	CASSLARVDRKLFF
NA	TRBV30	TRBJ1-3	TRBD1	TGTGCCTGGGGACGGACAGGGCTGGGAAACACCATATATTTT	CAWGRTGLGNTIYF
NA	TRBV7-7	TRBJ2-2	NA	TGTGCTAGCAGCCAAGGAGCGAACACCGGGGAGCTGTTTTTT	CASSQGANTGELFF
NA	TRBV19	TRBJ2-6	NA	TGTGCCAGTAGTAGCGGGGTTCCCTCTGGGGCCAACGTCCTGACTTTC	CASSSGVPSGANVLTF
once	TRBV13	TRBJ2-3	NA	TGTGCCAGCAGCTTAGGCGGGGGCAGCACAGATACGCAGTATTTT	CASSLGGGSTDTQYF
NA	TRBV4-1	TRBJ2-3	NA	TGCGCCAGCAGCCTGCTCGACCAGTTTACAGATACGCAGTATTTT	CASSLLDQFTDTQYF
NA	TRBV7-9	TRBJ2-2	NA	TGTGCCTGTCGTCCCTCTGCAGTCCCCGGGGAGCTGTTTTTT	CACRPSAVPGELFF
NA	TRBV21-1	TRBJ1-2	NA	TGTGCCAGCGCCACGGGAGAAAACTATGGCTACACCTTC	CASATGENYGYTF
NA	TRBV7-2	TRBJ2-1	NA	TGTGCCAGCAGCTTAGGCGGGCGCTACAATGAGCAGTTCTTC	CASSLGGRYNEQFF
once	TRBV9	TRBJ1-2	NA	TGTGCCAGCAGCGTTGGCCACTATGGCTACACCTTC	CASSVGHYGYTF
NA	TRBV27	TRBJ2-7	TRBD2	TGTGCCAGCAGTCTTACTAGCGGGGCCTACGAGCAGTACTTC	CASSLTSGAYEQYF
NA	TRBV7-3	TRBJ1-1	NA	TGTGCCAGCAGCCCCGGAGACAAGGGGAACACTGAAGCTTTCTTT	CASSPGDKGNTEAFF
NA	TRBV18	TRBJ1-3	NA	TGTGCCAGCTCACTGGACGTCCTCTCTGGAAACACCATATATTTT	CASSLDVLSGNTIYF
NA	TRBV11-3	TRBJ2-5	NA	TGTGCCAGCAGCTCCCGACAGATTCGTCAAGAGACCCAGTACTTC	CASSSRQIRQETQYF
NA	TRBV2	TRBJ1-3	TRBD1	TGTGCCAGCATCGGACAGGCTGCTGGAAACACCATATATTTT	CASIGQAAGNTIYF
NA	TRBV7-9	TRBJ2-7	NA	TGTGCCAGCAGCTTATCCCCGCTTGGGCGTTGGGACGAGCAGTACTTC	CASSLSPLGRWDEQYF
NA	TRBV4-3	TRBJ2-4	TRBD2	TGCGCCAGCAGCCAGCAGGGACTAGCGGGGGGGGACATTCAGTACTTC	CASSQQGLAGGDIQYF
NA	TRBV4-3	TRBJ1-2	NA	TGCGCCAGCAGCCAAGGTCGTTTGGGGAGAGGCTACACCTTC	CASSQGRLGRGYTF
NA	TRBV27	TRBJ2-7	TRBD2	TGTGCCAGCAGGGGGACTAGCATCGAGCAGTACTTC	CASRGTSIEQYF
NA	TRBV6-5	TRBJ1-3	TRBD1	TGTGCCAGCAGTTACAGGACAGGGCGGGGAAACACCATATATTTT	CASSYRTGRGNTIYF
NA	TRBV9	TRBJ2-2	NA	TGTGCCAGCAGCGTAGATGGACTCGCGAACACCGGGGAGCTGTTTTTT	CASSVDGLANTGELFF
NA	TRBV12-3/TRBV12-4	TRBJ2-1	NA	TGTGCCAGCAGTAATCAGGATGAGCAGTTCTTC	CASSNQDEQFF
NA	TRBV6-2/TRBV6-3	TRBJ1-4	NA	TGTGCCAGCAGTTCTTTGGGAGAAAAACTGTTTTTT	CASSSLGEKLFF
NA	TRBV2	TRBJ1-1	NA	TGTGCCAGCAGCTCTCATCCGGGAGCTTTCTTT	CASSSHPGAFF
once	TRBV30	TRBJ1-6	NA	TGTGCCTGGAAACAGGGCTCGGGCTCACCCCTCCACTTT	CAWKQGSGSPLHF
NA	TRBV18	TRBJ1-6	TRBD1	TGTGCCAGCTCACCATTACAGGGGAGTAATTCACCCCTCCACTTT	CASSPLQGSNSPLHF
NA	TRBV9	TRBJ1-2	NA	TGTGCCAGCAGCGTAGGGCCTAACTATGGCTACACCTTC	CASSVGPNYGYTF
NA	TRBV6-5	TRBJ1-1	NA	TGTGCCAGCAGTCATACCGGGGCGTTAAAAGCTTTCTTT	CASSHTGALKAFF
NA	TRBV7-8	TRBJ1-1	NA	TGTGCCAGCAACTATGTAGGCGTGAACACTGAAGCTTTCTTT	CASNYVGVNTEAFF
once	TRBV29-1	TRBJ1-4	NA	TGCAGCGTTATTTCGAGGAATGAAAAACTGTTTTTT	CSVISRNEKLFF
NA	TRBV6-5	TRBJ1-1	NA	TGTGCCAGCAGTTTACAAGTGAACACTGAAGCTTTCTTT	CASSLQVNTEAFF
NA	TRBV10-3	TRBJ2-3	NA	TGTGCCATCAGTGAGTCGGGGGATACGCAGTATTTT	CAISESGDTQYF
NA	TRBV5-4	TRBJ1-1	NA	TGTGCCAGCAGATCCATAGTAGGGGACACTGAAGCTTTCTTT	CASRSIVGDTEAFF
NA	TRBV28	TRBJ1-1	NA	TGTGCCAACGGGCCCGGACCTAACACTGAAGCTTTCTTT	CANGPGPNTEAFF
few	TRBV7-2	TRBJ1-1	NA	TGTGCCAGCAGCTTACGGGTTGGCAACACTGAAGCTTTCTTT	CASSLRVGNTEAFF
NA	TRBV7-9	TRBJ1-3	NA	TGTGCCAGCAGCTTAGTGCCACTGAGCTCTGGAAACACCATATATTTT	CASSLVPLSSGNTIYF
NA	TRBV3-1/TRBV3-2	TRBJ1-5	TRBD1	TGTGCCAGCAGCCAAGACCGGGACAGGGGGGATGAAAATCAGCCCCAGCATTTT	CASSQDRDRGDENQPQHF
few	TRBV7-2	TRBJ1-4	NA	TGTGCCAGCACCCAAACCCCCAGGGTAACTAATGAAAAACTGTTTTTT	CASTQTPRVTNEKLFF
NA	TRBV5-1	TRBJ2-7	NA	TGCGCCAGCAGCTTGCTGCGCGGACCCTCCTACGAGCAGTACTTC	CASSLLRGPSYEQYF
NA	TRBV12-3/TRBV12-4	TRBJ2-2	NA	TGTGCCAGCAGTTTAGTGACAGGGGAGCTGTTTTTT	CASSLVTGELFF
few	TRBV4-1	TRBJ1-3	NA	TGCGCCAGCAGCCAAGAGGGTAGACCAAACACCATATATTTT	CASSQEGRPNTIYF
NA	TRBV20-1	TRBJ1-5	NA	TGCAGTGCTAGTGGCGACAGGAGGGATCAGCCCCAGCATTTT	CSASGDRRDQPQHF
NA	TRBV10-3	TRBJ1-1	NA	TGTGCCATCAGAGAACCGGGACAAGGGGCCACTGAAGCTTTCTTT	CAIREPGQGATEAFF
once	TRBV27	TRBJ1-2	TRBD1	TGTGCCAGCAGTTTAGAGGGGGCAAACCACTATGGCTACACCTTC	CASSLEGANHYGYTF
NA	TRBV12-5	TRBJ2-1	TRBD1	TGTGCTAGTGGTTCCAGACAGGGCGGCTACAATGAGCAGTTCTTC	CASGSRQGGYNEQFF
NA	TRBV7-9	TRBJ1-5	NA	TGTGCCAGCAGCTTAGGACCTCCAGGTTATAGCAATCAGCCCCAGCATTTT	CASSLGPPGYSNQPQHF
NA	TRBV29-1	TRBJ2-5	NA	TGCGGGGGCGCTGATAGTCCAAAATACCAAGAGACCCAGTACTTC	CGGADSPKYQETQYF
NA	TRBV27	TRBJ1-2	NA	TGTGCCAGCAGTTCGAACACAAAAAAAGCGTATGGCTACACCTTC	CASSSNTKKAYGYTF
NA	TRBV6-5	TRBJ1-1	NA	TGTGCCAGCAGTTACGTGAGGGGAGGGACTGAAGCTTTCTTT	CASSYVRGGTEAFF
NA	TRBV5-1	TRBJ2-7	TRBD2	TGCGCCAGCAGTCTGGGACTAGCGGGAGGGCAACCCTTTCGCAGGGACGAGCAGTACTTC	CASSLGLAGGQPFRRDEQYF
NA	TRBV7-9	TRBJ2-3	NA	TGTGCCAGCAGCTTAGGGGCCTTCACAGATACGCAGTATTTT	CASSLGAFTDTQYF
NA	TRBV9	TRBJ2-7	NA	TGTGCCAGCAGCCGTACTTCGGAGGAGCAGTACTTC	CASSRTSEEQYF
NA	TRBV7-9	TRBJ2-1	NA	TGTGCCAGCAGCCCGCACGGGGTAAATGAGACTTATAAGCAGTTCTTC	CASSPHGVNETYKQFF
NA	TRBV5-1	TRBJ2-7	NA	TGCGCCAGCAGCTGGCAGCCCTACGAGCAGTACTTC	CASSWQPYEQYF
NA	TRBV4-3	TRBJ2-5	TRBD1	TGCGCCAGCAGCCGAGGGACAGGGTTGTCAGAGACCCAGTACTTC	CASSRGTGLSETQYF